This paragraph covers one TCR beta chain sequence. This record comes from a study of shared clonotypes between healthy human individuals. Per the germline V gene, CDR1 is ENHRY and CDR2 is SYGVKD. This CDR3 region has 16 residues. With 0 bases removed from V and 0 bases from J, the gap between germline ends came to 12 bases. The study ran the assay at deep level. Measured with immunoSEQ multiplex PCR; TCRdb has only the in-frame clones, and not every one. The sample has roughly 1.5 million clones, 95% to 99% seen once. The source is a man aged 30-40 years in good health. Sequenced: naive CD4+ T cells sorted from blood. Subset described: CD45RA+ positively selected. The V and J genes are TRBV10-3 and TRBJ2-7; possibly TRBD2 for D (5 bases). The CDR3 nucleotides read TGTGCCATCAGTGAGTCTTGGACTCCCGCCTCCTACGAGCAGTACTTC. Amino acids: CAISESWTPASYEQYF.